A selection of T cell receptor beta chains follows, all from one sample in a study of blood T cell repertoires in COVID-19. Assay: immunoSEQ multiplex PCR; the TCRdb copy retains only in-frame clones and omits some. The sample records a few hundred thousand clones, about nine tenths being singletons. Sequenced input: peripheral blood. These receptors were obtained from a man in his forties or fifties with acute or convalescent COVID-19. CDR3s include the opening cysteine and the closing phenylalanine or tryptophan. A D gene is named only where the DNA matches it firmly. Rows give clone size only sometimes, using once, few, many, or a class for an expanded clone.

v_gene	d_gene	abundance	j_gene	CDR3aa	CDR3nt
TRBV6-5	NA	NA	TRBJ2-3	CASSYRGLGTDTQYF	TGTGCCAGCAGTTATCGGGGTTTGGGCACAGATACGCAGTATTTT
TRBV25-1	TRBD2	NA	TRBJ2-1	CASRDSGGPYNEQFF	TGTGCCAGCAGAGACAGCGGGGGGCCCTACAATGAGCAGTTCTTC
TRBV6-1	NA	NA	TRBJ2-7	CASSEGYRLYEQYF	TGTGCCAGCAGTGAAGGTTATCGGTTATACGAGCAGTACTTC
TRBV6-6	NA	once	TRBJ1-5	CAAGQLGNNQPQHF	TGTGCCGCGGGGCAACTGGGAAACAATCAGCCCCAGCATTTT
TRBV27	TRBD2	NA	TRBJ2-1	CASKLAGLDNEQFF	TGTGCCAGCAAATTAGCGGGACTGGACAATGAGCAGTTCTTC
TRBV13	NA	once	TRBJ2-5	CASSLGGHTRSVYQETQYF	TGTGCCAGCAGCTTAGGGGGACACACACGATCAGTCTACCAAGAGACCCAGTACTTC
TRBV7-2	NA	NA	TRBJ2-1	CASSLGGAASYNEQFF	TGTGCCAGCAGCTTGGGGGGGGCAGCCTCCTACAATGAGCAGTTCTTC
TRBV11-2	NA	NA	TRBJ1-5	CASSPGVSQPQHF	TGTGCCAGCAGCCCAGGGGTTAGCCAGCCCCAGCATTTT
TRBV30	NA	NA	TRBJ1-3	CAWNRDSGNTIYF	TGTGCCTGGAACAGGGACTCTGGAAACACCATATATTTT
TRBV18	TRBD1	once	TRBJ1-2	CASSLPDRVNYGYTF	TGTGCCAGCTCACTACCGGACAGGGTCAACTATGGCTACACCTTC
TRBV5-1	TRBD2	NA	TRBJ2-3	CASSLGLATDTQYF	TGCGCCAGCAGCTTGGGACTAGCTACAGATACGCAGTATTTT
TRBV29-1	TRBD1	NA	TRBJ1-1	CSGVQGINEAFF	TGCAGCGGGGTACAGGGGATCAATGAAGCTTTCTTT
TRBV5-1	NA	once	TRBJ2-2	CASGGPAFPGELFF	TGCGCCAGCGGGGGCCCGGCGTTTCCGGGGGAGCTGTTTTTT
TRBV18	NA	NA	TRBJ1-1	CASSASRQTEAFF	TGTGCCAGCTCGGCCAGTCGACAGACTGAAGCTTTCTTT
TRBV30	NA	once	TRBJ1-6	CAWSVEARGIPPLHF	TGTGCCTGGAGTGTAGAGGCCAGAGGGATTCCACCCCTCCACTTT
TRBV2	NA	NA	TRBJ1-5	CASRAGYSNQPQHF	TGTGCCAGCAGGGCGGGATATAGCAATCAGCCCCAGCATTTT
TRBV6-5	NA	few	TRBJ1-2	CASRGGRYGYTF	TGTGCCAGCAGAGGGGGTCGATATGGCTACACCTTC
TRBV5-6	NA	NA	TRBJ1-1	CASSTTLWGLENTEAFF	TGTGCCAGCAGCACCACTCTCTGGGGGCTCGAGAACACTGAAGCTTTCTTT
TRBV27	TRBD2	NA	TRBJ2-1	CASSRRLAEDEQFF	TGTGCCAGCAGTCGTCGACTAGCGGAGGATGAGCAGTTCTTC
TRBV5-1	NA	NA	TRBJ1-1	CASSLGSQGDTEAFF	TGCGCCAGCAGCTTGGGTTCCCAAGGGGACACTGAAGCTTTCTTT